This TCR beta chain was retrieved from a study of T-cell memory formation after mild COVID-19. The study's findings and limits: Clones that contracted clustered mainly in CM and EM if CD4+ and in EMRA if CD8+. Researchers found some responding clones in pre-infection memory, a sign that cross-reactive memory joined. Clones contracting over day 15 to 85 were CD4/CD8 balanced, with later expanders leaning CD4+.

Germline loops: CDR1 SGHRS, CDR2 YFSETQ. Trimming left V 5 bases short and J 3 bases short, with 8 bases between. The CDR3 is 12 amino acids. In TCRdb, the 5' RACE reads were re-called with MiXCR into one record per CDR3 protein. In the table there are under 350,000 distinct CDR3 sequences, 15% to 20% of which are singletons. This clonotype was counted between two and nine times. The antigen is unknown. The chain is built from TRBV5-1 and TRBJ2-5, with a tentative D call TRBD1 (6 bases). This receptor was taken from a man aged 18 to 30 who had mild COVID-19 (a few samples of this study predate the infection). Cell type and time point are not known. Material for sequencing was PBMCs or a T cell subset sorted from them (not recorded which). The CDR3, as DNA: TGCGCCAGCAGGTGGACAGAAGAGACCCAGTACTTC. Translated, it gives CASRWTEETQYF. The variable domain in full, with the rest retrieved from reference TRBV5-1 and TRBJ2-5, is KAGVTQTPRYLIKTRGQQVTLSCSPISGHRSVSWYQQTPGQGLQFLFEYFSETQRNKGNFPGRFSGRQFSNSRSEMNVSTLELGDSALYLCASRWTEETQYFGPGTRLLVL.